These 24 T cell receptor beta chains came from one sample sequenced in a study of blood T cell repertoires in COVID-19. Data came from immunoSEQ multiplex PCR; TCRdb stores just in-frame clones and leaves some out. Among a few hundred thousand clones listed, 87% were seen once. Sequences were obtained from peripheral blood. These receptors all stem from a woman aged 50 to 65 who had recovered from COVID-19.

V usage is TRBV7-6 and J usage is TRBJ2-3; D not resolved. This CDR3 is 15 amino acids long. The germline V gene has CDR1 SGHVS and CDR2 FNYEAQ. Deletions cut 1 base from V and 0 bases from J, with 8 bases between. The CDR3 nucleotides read TGTGCCAGCAGCTTAGTCGACGGGAGCACAGATACGCAGTATTTT. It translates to CASSLVDGSTDTQYF. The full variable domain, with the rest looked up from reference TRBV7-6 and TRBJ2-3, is GAGVSQSPRYKVTKRGQDVALRCDPISGHVSLYWYRQALGQGPEFLTYFNYEAQQDKSGLPNDRFSAERPEGSISTLTIQRTEQRDSAMYRCASSLVDGSTDTQYFGPGTRLTVL.

The CDR3 coding sequence is TGTGCCAGTAGACAGGGAGGGAACCAAGAGACCCAGTACTTC. It translates to CASRQGGNQETQYF. The rearrangement links TRBV19 to TRBJ2-5; the D gene is possibly TRBD2 (7 bases). The V end lost 6 bases, the J end lost 0 bases, and 11 bases lay between the germline ends. Germline V gene sequence: CDR1 LNHDA, CDR2 SQIVND (reference sequence). CDR3 length: 14 amino acids.

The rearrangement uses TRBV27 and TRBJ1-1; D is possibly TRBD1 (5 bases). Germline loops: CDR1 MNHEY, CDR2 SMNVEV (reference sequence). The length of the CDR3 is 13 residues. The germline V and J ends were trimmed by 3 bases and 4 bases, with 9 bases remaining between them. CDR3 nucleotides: TGTGCCAGCAGTTTCGGCAGGGCCACTGAAGCTTTCTTT. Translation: CASSFGRATEAFF.

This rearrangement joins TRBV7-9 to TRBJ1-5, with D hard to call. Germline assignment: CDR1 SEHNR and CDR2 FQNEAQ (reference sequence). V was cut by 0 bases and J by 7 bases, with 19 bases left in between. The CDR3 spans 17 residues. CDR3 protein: CASSLALASGERQPQHF. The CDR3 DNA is TGTGCCAGCAGCTTAGCGCTGGCCTCCGGTGAGAGGCAGCCCCAGCATTTT.

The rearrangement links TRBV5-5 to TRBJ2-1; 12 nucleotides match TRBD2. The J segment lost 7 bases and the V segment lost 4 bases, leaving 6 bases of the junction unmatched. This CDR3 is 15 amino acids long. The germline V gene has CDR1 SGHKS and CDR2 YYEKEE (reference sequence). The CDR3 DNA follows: TGTGCCAGCAGCAGACTAGCGGGAGTAAGGAATGAGCAGTTCTTC. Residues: CASSRLAGVRNEQFF.

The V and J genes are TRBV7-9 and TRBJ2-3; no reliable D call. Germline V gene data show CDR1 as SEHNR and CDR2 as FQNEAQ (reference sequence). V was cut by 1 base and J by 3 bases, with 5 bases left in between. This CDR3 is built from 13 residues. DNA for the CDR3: TGTGCCAGCAGCTTAGACTTGACAGATACGCAGTATTTT. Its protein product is CASSLDLTDTQYF.

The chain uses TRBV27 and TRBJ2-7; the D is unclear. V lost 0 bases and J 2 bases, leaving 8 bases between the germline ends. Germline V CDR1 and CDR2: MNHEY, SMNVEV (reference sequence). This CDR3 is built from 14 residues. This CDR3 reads CASSLSRPPYEQYF. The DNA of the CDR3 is TGTGCCAGCAGTTTATCGAGGCCTCCCTACGAGCAGTACTTC.

Here the CDR3 reads CASSSGGGYTF. CDR3 coding DNA: TGTGCCAGCAGTTCCGGCGGGGGCTACACCTTC. V gene TRBV6-5 combines with J gene TRBJ1-2; D not certain. Germline CDR1 is MNHEY and CDR2 is SVGAGI. The CDR3 extends over 11 amino acids. V was cut by 4 bases and J by 8 bases, with 8 bases left in between.

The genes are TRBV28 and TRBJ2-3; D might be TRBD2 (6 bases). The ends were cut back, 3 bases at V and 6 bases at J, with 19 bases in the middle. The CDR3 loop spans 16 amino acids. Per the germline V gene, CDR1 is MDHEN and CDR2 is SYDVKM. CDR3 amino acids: CASSFLAGLPPDTQYF. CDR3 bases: TGTGCCAGCAGTTTCTTGGCGGGGCTCCCGCCCGATACGCAGTATTTT.

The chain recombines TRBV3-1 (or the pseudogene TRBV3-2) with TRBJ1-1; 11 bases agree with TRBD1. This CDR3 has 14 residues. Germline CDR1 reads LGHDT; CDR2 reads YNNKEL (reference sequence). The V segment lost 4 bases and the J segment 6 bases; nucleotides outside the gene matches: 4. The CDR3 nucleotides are TGTGCCAGCAGCCCATGGACAGGGGGCTCTGAAGCTTTCTTT. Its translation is CASSPWTGGSEAFF.

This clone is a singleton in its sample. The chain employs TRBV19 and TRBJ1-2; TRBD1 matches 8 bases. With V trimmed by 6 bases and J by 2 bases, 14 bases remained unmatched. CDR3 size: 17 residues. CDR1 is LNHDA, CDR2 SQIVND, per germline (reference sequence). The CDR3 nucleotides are TGTGCCAGTAGATATAAGGACAGGGATCGAGGGAACTATGGCTACACCTTC. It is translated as CASRYKDRDRGNYGYTF.

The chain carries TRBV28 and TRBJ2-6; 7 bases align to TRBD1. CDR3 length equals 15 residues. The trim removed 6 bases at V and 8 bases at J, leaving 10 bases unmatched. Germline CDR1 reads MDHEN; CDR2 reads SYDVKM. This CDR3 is CASSLDRLLSNVLTF. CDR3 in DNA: TGTGCCAGCAGCTTGGACAGGCTATTATCCAACGTCCTGACTTTC.

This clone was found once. The CDR3 DNA sequence: TGTGCCAGTGCTAGCGGGAGCCTCTACGAGCAGTACTTC. Translating it yields CASASGSLYEQYF. This rearrangement joins TRBV28 to TRBJ2-7, with 10 bases lining up with TRBD2. V lost 9 bases to trimming and J lost 3 bases; unmatched junction nucleotides: 5. From germline, CDR1 is MDHEN and CDR2 SYDVKM. The CDR3 spans 13 residues.

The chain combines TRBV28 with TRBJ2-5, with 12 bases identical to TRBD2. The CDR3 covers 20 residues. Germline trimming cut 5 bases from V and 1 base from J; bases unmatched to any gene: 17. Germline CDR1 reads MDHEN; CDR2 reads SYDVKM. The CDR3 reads CASSLPAGLAGRGVQETQYF. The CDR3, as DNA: TGTGCCAGCAGTCTTCCTGCCGGACTAGCGGGGAGGGGAGTCCAAGAGACCCAGTACTTC.

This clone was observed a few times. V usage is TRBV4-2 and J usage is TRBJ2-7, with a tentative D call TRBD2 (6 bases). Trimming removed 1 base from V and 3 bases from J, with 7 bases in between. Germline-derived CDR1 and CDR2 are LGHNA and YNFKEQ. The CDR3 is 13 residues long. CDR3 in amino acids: CASSQVGGYEQYF. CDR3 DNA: TGTGCCAGCAGCCAAGTGGGGGGCTACGAGCAGTACTTC.

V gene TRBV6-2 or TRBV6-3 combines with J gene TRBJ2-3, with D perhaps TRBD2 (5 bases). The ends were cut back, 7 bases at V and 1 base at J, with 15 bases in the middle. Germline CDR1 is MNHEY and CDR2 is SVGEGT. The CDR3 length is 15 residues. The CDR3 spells CASNPRTLRTDTQYF. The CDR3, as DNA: TGTGCCAGCAACCCACGGACTCTTCGCACAGATACGCAGTATTTT.

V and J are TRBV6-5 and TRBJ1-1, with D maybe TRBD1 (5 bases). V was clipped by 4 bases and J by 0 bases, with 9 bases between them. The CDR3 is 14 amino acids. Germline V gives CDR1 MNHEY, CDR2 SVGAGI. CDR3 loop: CASSLGRLNTEAFF. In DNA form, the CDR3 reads TGTGCCAGCAGTTTGGGGCGGCTGAACACTGAAGCTTTCTTT.

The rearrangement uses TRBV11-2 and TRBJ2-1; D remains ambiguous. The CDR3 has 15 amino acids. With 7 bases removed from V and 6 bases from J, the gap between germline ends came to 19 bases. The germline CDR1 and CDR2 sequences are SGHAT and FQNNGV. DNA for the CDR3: TGTGCCAGCACCTCCGGGTTTAGTATTTTCAATGAGCAGTTCTTC. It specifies CASTSGFSIFNEQFF.

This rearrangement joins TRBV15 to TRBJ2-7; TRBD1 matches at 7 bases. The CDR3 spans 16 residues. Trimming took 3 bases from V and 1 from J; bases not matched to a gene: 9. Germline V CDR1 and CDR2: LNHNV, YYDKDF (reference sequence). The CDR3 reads CATSSPGTAKSYEQYF. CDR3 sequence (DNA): TGTGCCACCAGCAGCCCCGGGACAGCGAAATCCTACGAGCAGTACTTC. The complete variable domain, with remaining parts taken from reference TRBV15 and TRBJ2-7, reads DAMVIQNPRYQVTQFGKPVTLSCSQTLNHNVMYWYQQKSSQAPKLLFHYYDKDFNNEADTPDNFQSRRPNTSFCFLDIRSPGLGDTAMYLCATSSPGTAKSYEQYFGPGTRLTVT.

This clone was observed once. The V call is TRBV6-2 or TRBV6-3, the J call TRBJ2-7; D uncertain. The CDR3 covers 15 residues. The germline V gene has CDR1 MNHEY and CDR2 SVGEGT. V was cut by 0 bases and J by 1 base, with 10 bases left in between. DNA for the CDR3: TGTGCCAGCAGTTACTCGAAGCAGGATTCCTACGAGCAGTACTTC. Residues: CASSYSKQDSYEQYF.

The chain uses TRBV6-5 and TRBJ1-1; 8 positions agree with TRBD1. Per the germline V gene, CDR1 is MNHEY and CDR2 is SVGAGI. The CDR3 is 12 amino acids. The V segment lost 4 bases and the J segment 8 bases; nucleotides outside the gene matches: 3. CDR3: CASSFGQGEAFF. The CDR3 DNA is TGTGCCAGCAGTTTTGGACAGGGAGAAGCTTTCTTT.

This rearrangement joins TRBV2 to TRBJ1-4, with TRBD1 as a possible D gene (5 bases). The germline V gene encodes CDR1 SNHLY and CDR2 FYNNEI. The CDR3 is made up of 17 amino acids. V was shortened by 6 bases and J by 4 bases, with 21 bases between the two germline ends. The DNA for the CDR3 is TGTGCCAGCAGCAAAGGGTCAGGGAAGGGTATTAATGAAAAACTGTTTTTT. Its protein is CASSKGSGKGINEKLFF.

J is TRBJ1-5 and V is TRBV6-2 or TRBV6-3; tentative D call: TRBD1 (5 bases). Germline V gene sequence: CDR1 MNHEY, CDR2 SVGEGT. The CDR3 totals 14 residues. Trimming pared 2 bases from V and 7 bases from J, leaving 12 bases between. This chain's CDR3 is CASSYGGTIQPQHF. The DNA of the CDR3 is TGTGCCAGCAGTTACGGGGGGACCATCCAGCCCCAGCATTTT.

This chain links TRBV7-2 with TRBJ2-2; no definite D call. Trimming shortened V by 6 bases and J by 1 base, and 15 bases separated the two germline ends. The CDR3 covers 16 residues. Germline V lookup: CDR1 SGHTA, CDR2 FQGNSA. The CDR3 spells CASSFTPRGNTGELFF. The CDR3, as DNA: TGTGCCAGCAGTTTTACGCCCCGAGGGAACACCGGGGAGCTGTTTTTT.